These T cell receptor beta chains were read from a single sample in a study of blood T cell repertoires in COVID-19. The data were produced by immunoSEQ multiplex PCR, yet TCRdb's version contains in-frame clones alone and is incomplete. The sample yields about 60,000 clones, roughly four fifths seen once. The sample consisted of peripheral blood. Receptors were obtained from a woman of 80 years or more with acute or convalescent COVID-19. Both conserved end residues are part of each CDR3. The D gene is left open where the match is weak. Where a row states a size, it is once, few, many or the class of an expanded clone; other rows omit it.

clone_size j_call d_call v_call cdr3_aa cdr3_nt
NA TRBJ1-4 TRBD1 TRBV2 CASSDGQGAGNEKLFF TGTGCCAGCAGTGATGGCCAGGGGGCTGGTAATGAAAAACTGTTTTTT
NA TRBJ1-2 NA TRBV2 CASSERRFAYGYTF TGTGCCAGCAGTGAAAGGCGGTTCGCATATGGCTACACCTTC
NA TRBJ2-7 NA TRBV7-8 CASSFISGSYEQYF TGTGCCAGCAGCTTTATTAGCGGATCCTACGAGCAGTACTTC
NA TRBJ2-3 NA TRBV27 CASSWRLQQYF TGTGCCAGCAGTTGGAGACTGCAGCAGTATTTT
NA TRBJ2-2 TRBD2 TRBV24-1 CAKPASGLTGELFF TGTGCCAAGCCGGCTAGCGGTCTTACCGGGGAGCTGTTTTTT
few TRBJ1-6 NA TRBV28 CASRSSSYNSPLHF TGTGCCAGCAGATCCAGCTCCTATAATTCACCCCTCCACTTT
NA TRBJ2-6 NA TRBV7-9 CASGPSGANVLTF TGTGCCAGCGGGCCTTCTGGGGCCAACGTCCTGACTTTC
NA TRBJ2-5 TRBD1 TRBV5-6 CASSFVGTAQETQYF TGTGCCAGCAGCTTTGTTGGGACAGCCCAAGAGACCCAGTACTTC
NA TRBJ1-2 NA TRBV10-3 CAIKGGDYGYTF TGTGCCATCAAAGGGGGGGACTATGGCTACACCTTC
few TRBJ1-4 NA TRBV2 CASSDAGTANEKLFF TGTGCCAGCAGTGATGCGGGTACAGCTAATGAAAAACTGTTTTTT
NA TRBJ2-6 NA TRBV5-4 CASSAGRMNSGANVLTF TGTGCCAGCAGCGCGGGACGGATGAACTCTGGGGCCAACGTCCTGACTTTC
NA TRBJ1-2 NA TRBV2 CASLWGGRTVPHGYTF TGTGCCAGCCTTTGGGGGGGTCGGACAGTACCTCATGGCTACACCTTC
NA TRBJ1-1 NA TRBV29-1 CSVERDTEAFF TGCAGCGTTGAACGTGACACTGAAGCTTTCTTT
NA TRBJ1-2 TRBD1 TRBV29-1 CSVEDNTRTGYNGYTF TGCAGCGTTGAAGACAATACCCGGACAGGGTATAATGGCTACACCTTC
NA TRBJ2-5 TRBD2 TRBV2 CASSRTSVGETQYF TGTGCCAGCTCTAGGACTAGCGTTGGAGAGACCCAGTACTTC
few TRBJ2-2 TRBD2 TRBV9 CASSPRTSLNTGELFF TGTGCCAGCAGCCCAAGGACTAGTCTGAACACCGGGGAGCTGTTTTTT
NA TRBJ2-1 NA TRBV27 CASSPGYEQFF TGTGCCAGCAGTCCCGGGTATGAGCAGTTCTTC
NA TRBJ2-1 NA TRBV3-1/TRBV3-2 CASSPTHSYNEQFF TGTGCCAGCAGCCCGACACACTCCTACAATGAGCAGTTCTTC
NA TRBJ2-5 NA TRBV29-1 CSVDKSARGETQYF TGCAGCGTTGATAAGTCGGCCCGGGGAGAGACCCAGTACTTC
NA TRBJ2-3 NA TRBV28 CASSFASGTDTQYF TGTGCCAGCAGTTTTGCTAGCGGCACAGATACGCAGTATTTT
NA TRBJ2-1 TRBD2 TRBV7-6 CASSLGVAGGYNEQFF TGTGCCAGCAGCTTAGGTGTAGCGGGGGGTTACAATGAGCAGTTCTTC
NA TRBJ1-2 NA TRBV2 CASSEAGSGLSSGYTF TGTGCCAGCAGTGAAGCGGGTTCAGGGCTTAGTAGTGGCTACACCTTC
NA TRBJ1-6 TRBD1 TRBV6-5 CASSLETGGSPLHF TGTGCCAGCAGTTTGGAGACAGGGGGGTCACCCCTCCACTTT
NA TRBJ1-5 NA TRBV6-5 CASSSQGGDNQPQHF TGTGCCAGCAGTTCCCAAGGGGGGGACAATCAGCCCCAGCATTTT
NA TRBJ2-3 TRBD1 TRBV7-9 CASSSRLGRTGDTDTQYF TGTGCCAGCAGCTCCCGATTGGGGAGGACAGGGGACACAGATACGCAGTATTTT
NA TRBJ1-6 NA TRBV10-3 CAVVGQDNSPLHF TGTGCCGTGGTCGGACAAGATAATTCACCCCTCCACTTT
NA TRBJ2-7 TRBD1 TRBV27 CASSLGATGDEQYF TGTGCCAGCAGTTTAGGGGCAACAGGGGACGAGCAGTACTTC
NA TRBJ1-5 NA TRBV5-6 CASSRTNQPQHF TGTGCCAGCAGCAGGACAAATCAGCCCCAGCATTTT
NA TRBJ1-1 TRBD1 TRBV6-6 CASTGTGFNTEAFF TGTGCCAGTACAGGGACAGGGTTTAACACTGAAGCTTTCTTT
once TRBJ2-6 NA TRBV27 CASSLGAGVWSNVLTF TGTGCCAGCAGTTTAGGGGCCGGAGTTTGGTCCAACGTCCTGACTTTC
NA TRBJ2-2 NA TRBV7-2 CASSSYTGELFF TGTGCCAGCAGCTCGTACACCGGGGAGCTGTTTTTT
NA TRBJ2-5 NA TRBV9 CASSPRQLQETQYF TGTGCCAGCAGCCCTAGACAGTTACAAGAGACCCAGTACTTC
NA TRBJ1-1 NA TRBV19 CASIHTGDNQAFF TGTGCCAGTATACATACCGGGGACAACCAAGCTTTCTTT
NA TRBJ1-4 TRBD1 TRBV29-1 CSVVIGTGTEKLFF TGCAGCGTTGTAATTGGGACAGGGACCGAAAAACTGTTTTTT
NA TRBJ2-3 NA TRBV6-6 CASRDYRVSDTQYF TGTGCCAGCAGAGATTACAGGGTTTCGGATACGCAGTATTTT
NA TRBJ1-2 NA TRBV10-3 CAISEQKNYGYTF TGTGCCATCAGTGAACAGAAGAACTATGGCTACACCTTC
NA TRBJ1-5 NA TRBV18 CASSPSPSANSNQPQHF TGTGCCAGCTCACCTAGCCCATCGGCTAATAGCAATCAGCCCCAGCATTTT
few TRBJ2-1 NA TRBV11-1 CASSLGLSPNEQFF TGTGCCAGCAGCTTAGGTCTTAGCCCCAATGAGCAGTTCTTC
NA TRBJ2-2 NA TRBV9 CASSAVAGGELFF TGTGCCAGCAGCGCTGTTGCCGGCGGGGAGCTGTTTTTT
NA TRBJ2-1 NA TRBV7-8 CASSLDGSGSYNEQFF TGTGCCAGCAGCTTAGATGGTAGCGGCTCCTACAATGAGCAGTTCTTC
NA TRBJ2-5 NA TRBV9 CASSEGGRQETQYF TGTGCCAGCAGCGAGGGGGGGCGACAGGAGACCCAGTACTTC
NA TRBJ2-5 TRBD2 TRBV10-2 CASKGLAGVQETQYF TGCGCCAGCAAGGGACTAGCGGGAGTGCAAGAGACCCAGTACTTC
NA TRBJ2-3 NA TRBV7-3 CASSLQGTTDTQYF TGTGCCAGCAGCTTACAGGGAACCACAGATACGCAGTATTTT
NA TRBJ2-5 NA TRBV2 CASSPDRQETQYF TGTGCCAGCAGTCCTGACAGGCAAGAGACCCAGTACTTC
NA TRBJ2-1 TRBD1 TRBV9 CASSRGQGSYNEQFF TGTGCCAGCAGCCGGGGACAGGGAAGCTACAATGAGCAGTTCTTC
once TRBJ2-2 NA TRBV11-2 CASSPRGGELFF TGTGCCAGCAGCCCAAGGGGCGGGGAGCTGTTTTTT
NA TRBJ2-7 TRBD2 TRBV7-8 CASSFAGASGEQYF TGTGCCAGCAGCTTCGCCGGGGCTAGCGGTGAGCAGTACTTC
NA TRBJ2-7 NA TRBV12-1 CASSFLAGAASSSYEQYF TGTGCCAGCAGCTTCCTAGCGGGGGCCGCTTCGAGCTCCTACGAGCAGTACTTC
NA TRBJ2-3 NA TRBV7-3 CASSLRGGTDTQYF TGTGCCAGCAGCTTAAGGGGGGGCACAGATACGCAGTATTTT
NA TRBJ2-3 TRBD2 TRBV12-5 CASGLGLAGITDTQYF TGTGCTAGTGGTTTGGGTCTAGCGGGGATCACAGATACGCAGTATTTT
NA TRBJ2-5 TRBD1 TRBV6-6 CASSYSNQGAGKTQYF TGTGCCAGCAGTTACTCGAATCAGGGGGCTGGAAAGACCCAGTACTTC
NA TRBJ2-3 NA TRBV6-4 CASRPGTSTDTQYF TGTGCCAGCAGGCCGGGGACTAGCACAGATACGCAGTATTTT
NA TRBJ2-3 TRBD2 TRBV9 CASSMTGNGGDTQYF TGTGCCAGCAGCATGACGGGAAACGGGGGGGATACGCAGTATTTT
NA TRBJ1-1 NA TRBV5-1 CASSLARERNTEAFF TGCGCCAGCAGCTTGGCCCGGGAGAGGAACACTGAAGCTTTCTTT
NA TRBJ1-2 TRBD1 TRBV4-2 CASSQAGQNYGYTF TGTGCCAGCAGCCAAGCGGGACAGAACTATGGCTACACCTTC
NA TRBJ1-5 NA TRBV12-5 CAVGTTSNQPQHF TGTGCTGTGGGTACTACAAGCAATCAGCCCCAGCATTTT
few TRBJ2-2 NA TRBV11-2 CASSQAGRGTTGELFF TGTGCCAGCAGCCAAGCAGGACGGGGGACCACCGGGGAGCTGTTTTTT